This T cell receptor (beta chain) came from a study of control samples from healthy donors and cancer patients. The CDR3 consists of 14 residues. With 6 bases clipped from V and 1 base from J, the junction kept 5 bases outside the gene matches. CDR1 is SGHDT, CDR2 YYEEEE, per germline. A note on this clone: Distinct nucleotide sequences in the sample also encode this CDR3.

The method was immunoSEQ multiplex PCR; TCRdb's version includes in-frame clones alone and lacks a portion of them. The sample has some 120,000 clones, over 75% seen once. This rearrangement joins TRBV5-6 to TRBJ2-3, with 7 positions matching TRBD2. Sequenced input: blood. The clonotype originates from a man aged 35 to 55 in good health. The CDR3 sequence: CASTGSGGTDTQYF. CDR3 coding DNA: TGTGCCAGCACGGGCAGCGGGGGCACAGATACGCAGTATTTT.